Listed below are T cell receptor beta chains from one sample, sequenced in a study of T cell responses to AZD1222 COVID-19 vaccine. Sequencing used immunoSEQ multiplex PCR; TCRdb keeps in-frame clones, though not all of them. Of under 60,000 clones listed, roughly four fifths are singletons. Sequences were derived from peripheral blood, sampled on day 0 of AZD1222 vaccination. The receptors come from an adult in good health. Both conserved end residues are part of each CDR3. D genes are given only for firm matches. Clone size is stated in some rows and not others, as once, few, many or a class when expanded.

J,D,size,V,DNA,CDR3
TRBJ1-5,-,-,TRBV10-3,TGTGCCATCAGTGAAGGCAATCAGCCCCAGCATTTT,CAISEGNQPQHF
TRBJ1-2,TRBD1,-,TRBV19,TGTGCCAGCGACAGGGGTGCTGGCTACACCTTC,CASDRGAGYTF
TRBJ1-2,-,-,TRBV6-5,TGTGCCAGCAGTTACTCGGAGGGGTTCGGTGGCTACACCTTC,CASSYSEGFGGYTF
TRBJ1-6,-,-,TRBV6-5,TGTGCCAGCAGCACAGGACTCTCGGATTCACCCCTCCACTTT,CASSTGLSDSPLHF
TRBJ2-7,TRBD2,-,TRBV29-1,TGCAGCGTTGAAAATAGCGGGAAAGCGTCCTACGAGCAGTACTTC,CSVENSGKASYEQYF
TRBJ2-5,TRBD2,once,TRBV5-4,TGTGCCAGCAGCTCCCTCGGGACTAGCGGGGTAGAGACCCAGTACTTC,CASSSLGTSGVETQYF
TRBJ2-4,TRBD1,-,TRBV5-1,TGCGCCAGCACCGGGACAGGACTAGCCAAAAACATTCAGTACTTC,CASTGTGLAKNIQYF
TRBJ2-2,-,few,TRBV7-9,TGTGCCAGCAGCCGAACTCCAATCACCGGGGAGCTGTTTTTT,CASSRTPITGELFF
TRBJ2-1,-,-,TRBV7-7,TGTGCTAGCAGCCCCCAAGGTAGGGGAGGCTACAATGAGCAGTTCTTC,CASSPQGRGGYNEQFF
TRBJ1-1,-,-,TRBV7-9,TGTGCCAGCAGCTGGAGGACTGAAGCTTTCTTT,CASSWRTEAFF
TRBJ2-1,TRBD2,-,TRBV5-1,TGCGCCAGCAGCCTAGCGGAAAGCTCCTACAATGAGCAGTTCTTC,CASSLAESSYNEQFF
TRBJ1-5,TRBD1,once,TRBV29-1,TGCAGCGTTGCCGGGACAGAGAATCAGCCCCAGCATTTT,CSVAGTENQPQHF
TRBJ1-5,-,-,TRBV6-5,TGTGCCAGCAGTTTTTTAGGGGCCGCTAATCAGCCCCAGCATTTT,CASSFLGAANQPQHF
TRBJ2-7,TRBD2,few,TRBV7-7,TGTGCCAGCAGCTTAACTAGCGGGAGCGAATACGAGCAGTACTTC,CASSLTSGSEYEQYF
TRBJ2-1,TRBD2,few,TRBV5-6,TGTGCCAGCAGCTTATATAGCGGGAGAATCCATGAGCAGTTCTTC,CASSLYSGRIHEQFF
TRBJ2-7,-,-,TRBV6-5,TGTGCCAGCAGTTCCCTTTCCGAGCAGTACTTC,CASSSLSEQYF
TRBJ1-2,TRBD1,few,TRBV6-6,TGTGCCAGCGGAGGACAGGGGGCGGCGTATGGCTACACCTTC,CASGGQGAAYGYTF
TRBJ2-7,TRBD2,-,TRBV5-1,TGCGCCAGCAGCTCAGGACTAGCGGGAGGGAGCTCCTACGAGCAGTACTTC,CASSSGLAGGSSYEQYF
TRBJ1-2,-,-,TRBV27,TGTGCCAGCAGTTTTGGCAGAGACTATGGCTACACCTTC,CASSFGRDYGYTF
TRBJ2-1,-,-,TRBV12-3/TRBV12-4,TGTGCCAGCAGTTTTCATGGGACCATCCAGTTCTTC,CASSFHGTIQFF
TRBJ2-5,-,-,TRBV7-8,TGTGCCAGCGGTTTAGAGACCCAGTACTTC,CASGLETQYF
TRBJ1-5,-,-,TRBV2,TGTGCCAGCAGTCACATCGGCTTTAATCAGCCCCAGCATTTT,CASSHIGFNQPQHF
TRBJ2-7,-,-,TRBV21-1,TGTGCCAGCAGCAAGACCGGCTCCTACGAGCAGTACTTC,CASSKTGSYEQYF
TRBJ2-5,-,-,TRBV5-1,TGCGCCAGCAGCCCGGGGCCGGGTGAGACCCAGTACTTC,CASSPGPGETQYF
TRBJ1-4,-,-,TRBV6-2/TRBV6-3,TGTGCCAGCAGTTACGCGGTCGTGGCTAATGAAAAACTGTTTTTT,CASSYAVVANEKLFF
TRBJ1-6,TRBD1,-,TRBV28,TGTGCCAGCACCCCAGGGACAGGGGTTTCACCCCTCCACTTT,CASTPGTGVSPLHF
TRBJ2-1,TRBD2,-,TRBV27,TGTGCCAGCAGTTCGAGGACTAGCAGTCGCGATGAGCAGTTCTTC,CASSSRTSSRDEQFF
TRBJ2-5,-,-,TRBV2,TGTGCCAGCAAGTCAAAGGCTCTAGAGACCCAGTACTTC,CASKSKALETQYF
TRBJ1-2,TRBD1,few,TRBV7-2,TGTGCCAGCAGCTTAGAGGGGACAGGGTATTTCTATGGCTACACCTTC,CASSLEGTGYFYGYTF
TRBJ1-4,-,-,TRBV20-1,TGCAGTGCTAGTAAAGTTGAAGGCAGGTTGAATGAAAAACTGTTTTTT,CSASKVEGRLNEKLFF
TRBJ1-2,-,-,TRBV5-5,TGTGCCAGCAGCTTGTCCCTGGGGGGCGAGGGCTATGGCTACACCTTC,CASSLSLGGEGYGYTF
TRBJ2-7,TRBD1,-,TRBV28,TGTGCCAGCCCCCCGGCCGGGACAGATTCCTACGAGCAGTACTTC,CASPPAGTDSYEQYF
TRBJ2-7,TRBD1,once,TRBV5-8,TGTGCCAGCAGCCCGTGGACAGGGACCGGCGAGCAGTACTTC,CASSPWTGTGEQYF
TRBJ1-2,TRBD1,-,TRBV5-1,TGCGCCAGCAGCTCGACCGGGACAGGGTATGGCTACACCTTC,CASSSTGTGYGYTF
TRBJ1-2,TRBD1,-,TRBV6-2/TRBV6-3,TGTGCCAGCAGTTTAGACAGGGAGGATGGCTACACCTTC,CASSLDREDGYTF